This T cell receptor (beta chain) was captured in a study of shared clonotypes between healthy human individuals. Study summary: CD4 naive and CD4 memory each took three plates per donor, while CD8 naive took two and CD8 memory one.

Data came from immunoSEQ multiplex PCR; TCRdb stores just in-frame clones and leaves some out. There are approximately 1.5 million clones in the sample; 95% to 99% occur only once, and about 0.4% lies in the top ten. The CDR3 contains 15 residues. V lost 6 bases to trimming and J lost 2 bases, with 13 bases between them. CDR1 and CDR2 from the germline V gene are SNHLY and FYNNEI. A single count supports this clone. The rearrangement joins TRBV2 to TRBJ1-4; D is perhaps TRBD1 (5 bases). The TCR was taken from a man aged 25 to 40 in good health. Sequencing was done on a sample of naive CD4+ T cells sorted from blood. The subset was: CD45RA+ positively selected. The DNA for the CDR3 is TGTGCCAGCAGATCGAGGGGAGGGACTAATGAAAAACTGTTTTTT. Its translation is CASRSRGGTNEKLFF.